This T cell receptor (beta chain) came from a study of beta chain features in type 1 diabetes. Study-level findings and limits: In patients and controls equally, PCR might favor templates that are shorter. Type 1 diabetes patients had moderately but significantly shorter TCRB CDR3s in all four CD4+ subsets. Cells carrying high TCR expression could end up over-represented when cDNA is sequenced.

Isolation of CD4+ naive, central memory, regulatory and stem cell-like memory cells was achieved by sorting via CD45RO/CCR7/CD25/CD127/CD95/CD27. Concerning this clone itself: Its antigen is undetermined.

The authors reverse transcribed all of the isolated RNA, so sequencing captured expressed TCRB transcripts. Profiling relied on immunoSEQ multiplex PCR, and the TCRdb table lists in-frame clones only, not all of them. The sample shows about 640,000 clones, 9.5% to 15% of them seen only once. The germline CDR1 and CDR2 sequences are LGHNA and YSLEER. Between the trimmed V and J ends, which lost 0 bases and 8 bases, there was a span of 14 bases. This CDR3 comprises 15 residues. The V call is TRBV4-3, the J call TRBJ2-1; the D gene is possibly TRBD1 (5 bases). Sequenced: naive CD4+ T cells from blood. This TCR was recovered from a young man with type 1 diabetes. The CDR3 DNA reads as TGCGCCAGCAGCCAAGAGCGAAGGGGCAGGGATGAGCAGTTCTTC. Its protein product is CASSQERRGRDEQFF.